Listed below are T cell receptor beta chains from one sample, sequenced in a study of shared clonotypes between healthy human individuals. Some clones are missing from TCRdb's copy, which holds only in-frame ones; the method was immunoSEQ multiplex PCR. Of roughly 1 million clones listed, about 74% were seen once; the top ten hold about 1.5%. Source material: memory CD4+ T cells sorted from blood. The origin of the receptors is a man aged 18 to 29 in good health. CDR3s include the opening cysteine and the closing phenylalanine or tryptophan. D genes are given only for firm matches. Size tells how often a clone was seen (once, few, many) or the class of an expanded clone, and some rows leave it out.

v_gene,d_gene,j_gene,abundance,CDR3nt,CDR3aa
TRBV5-4,.,TRBJ2-3,.,TGTGCCAGCAGCATGCCACTGGGGGATACGCAGTATTTT,CASSMPLGDTQYF
TRBV5-6,TRBD2,TRBJ2-1,few,TGTGCCACCAGCGGGGCGGGGGACTACAATGAGCAGTTCTTC,CATSGAGDYNEQFF
TRBV28,TRBD1,TRBJ1-2,.,TGTGCCAGCAGTTTTCGCTTCGACAGGGGGCATGGCTACACCTTC,CASSFRFDRGHGYTF
TRBV6-1,.,TRBJ1-4,.,TGTGCCAGCAGGAAGGTTGGAAAACTGTTTTTT,CASRKVGKLFF
TRBV5-4,.,TRBJ1-1,.,TGTGCCAGCAGCCTGGAGAACATGAACACTGAAGCTTTCTTT,CASSLENMNTEAFF
TRBV20-1,.,TRBJ2-7,.,TGCAGTGCTAGTCAGGACTACGAGCAGTACTTC,CSASQDYEQYF
TRBV6-1,.,TRBJ2-4,.,TGTGCCAGCAGTTCCCTGCTGGTTGACATTCAGTACTTC,CASSSLLVDIQYF
TRBV18,TRBD1,TRBJ1-1,few,TGTGCCAGCGTCAGGGGGCCCATGAACACTGAAGCTTTCTTT,CASVRGPMNTEAFF
TRBV27,.,TRBJ1-1,.,TGTGCCAGCCTACCCTACCTCATGAACACTGAAGCTTTCTTT,CASLPYLMNTEAFF
TRBV5-6,.,TRBJ1-3,many,TGTGCCAGCAGCTTGGTCGAACTAAACACCATATATTTT,CASSLVELNTIYF
TRBV9,.,TRBJ1-1,.,TGTGCCAGCAGCGTAGGTCCCGGCACTGAAGCTTTCTTT,CASSVGPGTEAFF
TRBV6-1,.,TRBJ2-2,.,TGTGCCAGCAGGGACAGACCGAACACCGGGGAGCTGTTTTTT,CASRDRPNTGELFF
TRBV5-1,TRBD2,TRBJ2-7,.,TGCGCCAGCAGCTGGGGAGGGCCCGGAAACGAGCAGTACTTC,CASSWGGPGNEQYF
TRBV4-1,.,TRBJ2-7,.,TGCGCCAGCAGCCAAGGAATAGCCCCAAGCCCGGGCAACTACGAGCAGTACTTC,CASSQGIAPSPGNYEQYF
TRBV21-1,.,TRBJ1-5,.,TGTGCCAGCAGCAACCGGGACAGGGATAGCAATCAGCCCCAGCATTTT,CASSNRDRDSNQPQHF
TRBV5-4,.,TRBJ2-1,.,TGTGCCAGCAGCCCCGGACTTATAGATGAGCAGTTCTTC,CASSPGLIDEQFF
TRBV4-1,TRBD1,TRBJ2-2,.,TGCGCCAGCAGCCAAGTCCAGACAGGGGGAGGCGGGGAGCTGTTTTTT,CASSQVQTGGGGELFF
TRBV7-3,.,TRBJ2-1,.,TGTGCCAGCAGCCCCTCGGTTGGGGCCGATGAGCAGTTCTTC,CASSPSVGADEQFF
TRBV18,.,TRBJ1-1,.,TGTGCCAGCTCCAGCGGTTTGGGGACTGAAGCTTTCTTT,CASSSGLGTEAFF
TRBV7-9,.,TRBJ2-7,.,TGTGCCAGCAGTTATGAGATCCCGTTCGGCGAGCAGTACTTC,CASSYEIPFGEQYF